A single sample gave rise to the 26 T cell receptor beta chains below, sequenced in a study of cytomegalovirus exposure and HLA in healthy donors. Both 60 Vbeta primers and 13 Jbeta primers went into the PCR. Produced via immunoSEQ multiplex PCR; TCRdb's table is partial and in-frame only. The repertoire holds around 130,000 clones, with 70% to 80% as singletons. The specimen sequenced was PBMCs. Every receptor here comes from a man aged 18 to 30 in good health and CMV-seronegative.

The V and J genes are TRBV11-2 and TRBJ2-7; possibly TRBD2 for D (5 bases). The CDR3 is 14 amino acids. Germline V gene sequence: CDR1 SGHAT, CDR2 FQNNGV. With 3 bases removed from V and 5 bases from J, the gap between germline ends came to 14 bases. CDR3 sequence (DNA): TGTGCCAGCAGCTTTGGATCTTCCGGGAACGAGCAGTACGTC. As protein: CASSFGSSGNEQYV.

The genes are TRBV13 and TRBJ1-3; no reliable D call. CDR1 is PRHDT and CDR2 is FYEKMQ in the germline V gene (reference sequence). V lost 5 bases and J 7 bases, leaving 9 bases between the germline ends. The CDR3 loop spans 12 amino acids. The CDR3 protein is CASSPISNTIYF. The CDR3 nucleotides are TGTGCCAGCAGCCCTATATCGAACACCATATATTTT.

The chain joins TRBV7-2 to TRBJ2-1, with D perhaps TRBD1 (6 bases). Trimming left V 1 base short and J 0 bases short, with 7 bases between. Germline V gene lookup returns CDR1 SGHTA and CDR2 FQGNSA. CDR3 length: 15 residues. The CDR3 sequence: CASSLVQGSYNEQFF. The DNA of the CDR3 is TGTGCCAGCAGCTTAGTACAGGGCTCCTACAATGAGCAGTTCTTC.

The chain uses TRBV5-6 and TRBJ2-3; 7 bases match TRBD2. Trimming at V came to 4 bases and at J to 1 base, leaving 15 bases not matched to a gene. CDR1 and CDR2 from the germline V gene are SGHDT and YYEEEE. The CDR3 is 18 amino acids. CDR3: CASSAAPSRAGGTDTQYF. CDR3 DNA sequence: TGTGCCAGCAGCGCTGCCCCCTCGAGGGCGGGAGGCACAGATACGCAGTATTTT.

This chain joins TRBV5-1 and TRBJ2-3; perhaps TRBD2 as D (5 bases). The V end lost 2 bases, the J end lost 2 bases, and 9 bases lay between the germline ends. The CDR3 length is 14 residues. Looked up from germline, CDR1 is SGHRS and CDR2 is YFSETQ. The CDR3 DNA is TGCGCCAGCAGCTTAGCGGTCCTCACAGATACGCAGTATTTT. This gives the protein CASSLAVLTDTQYF.

The chain uses TRBV19 and TRBJ1-6, with 7 bases that match TRBD1. The V and J ends lost 6 bases and 4 bases, in that order; junction bases with no gene match: 0. Germline V gene lookup returns CDR1 LNHDA and CDR2 SQIVND (reference sequence). The CDR3 contains 13 residues. The CDR3: CASRQGYNSPLHF. For the CDR3, the DNA is TGTGCCAGTAGACAGGGGTATAATTCACCCCTCCACTTT.

This chain joins TRBV7-6 and TRBJ1-2, with a weak D call TRBD1 (6 bases). V was cut by 5 bases and J by 3 bases, with 16 bases left in between. CDR3 size: 15 residues. CDR1 SGHVS and CDR2 FNYEAQ come from the germline V gene. CDR3 protein: CASSPVSGDDYGYTF. The CDR3 bases are TGTGCCAGCAGCCCAGTGTCAGGGGACGACTATGGCTACACCTTC.

The rearrangement uses TRBV7-9 and TRBJ1-1; TRBD1 agrees at 7 bases. J lost 0 bases, V lost 8 bases, and 9 bases had no gene match. The CDR3 sequence is 15 residues long. Germline V CDR1 and CDR2: SEHNR, FQNEAQ (reference sequence). This CDR3 is CASDRARTMNTEAFF. The CDR3 DNA follows: TGTGCCAGCGACAGGGCCCGTACAATGAACACTGAAGCTTTCTTT.

The chain carries TRBV28 and TRBJ2-1, with 9 bases that match TRBD2. The V gene's germline CDR1 is MDHEN and CDR2 SYDVKM. V was pared by 8 bases and J by 0 bases, with 8 bases of the junction left unmatched. The CDR3 totals 16 residues. Here the CDR3 reads CASSLAGSSSYNEQFF. CDR3 sequence (DNA): TGTGCCAGCTCACTAGCGGGTTCGAGCTCCTACAATGAGCAGTTCTTC.

This clone was seen just once. V usage is TRBV5-4 and J usage is TRBJ2-7; the D gene is possibly TRBD1 (5 bases). V lost 4 bases and J 6 bases, leaving 17 bases between the germline ends. CDR1 and CDR2 from the germline V gene are SGHNT and YYREEE (reference sequence). The CDR3 contains 14 residues. The DNA of the CDR3 is TGTGCCAGCAGCAAACAGGCCCAGGCAGCCGAGCAGTACGTC. It specifies CASSKQAQAAEQYV.

The chain uses TRBV6-4 and TRBJ2-3, with D possibly matching TRBD2 (6 bases). Germline-derived CDR1 and CDR2 are MRHNA and SNTAGT. The CDR3 is 15 amino acids. V was clipped by 3 bases and J by 1 base, with 11 bases between them. DNA for the CDR3: TGTGCCAGCAGTGAGGAGGGCGCAGGCACAGATACGCAGTATTTT. The encoded protein is CASSEEGAGTDTQYF.

This chain uses TRBV6-5 with TRBJ1-1; D is possibly TRBD1 (5 bases). The V gene's germline CDR1 is MNHEY and CDR2 SVGAGI. Trimming cost V 0 bases and J 6 bases, with 5 bases left between them. The CDR3 spans 12 residues. The CDR3, as DNA: TGTGCCAGCAGTTACTCAGGGGCTGAAGCTTTCTTT. The encoded protein is CASSYSGAEAFF.

The rearrangement uses TRBV6-4 and TRBJ1-4; TRBD1 might be the D (5 bases). The CDR3 contains 18 residues. Trimming removed 0 bases from V and 5 bases from J, with 19 bases in between. The germline gives CDR1 MRHNA, CDR2 SNTAGT. CDR3 nucleotides: TGTGCCAGCAGTGACTCGAGGGACTGGGGAACCAGAAATGAAAAACTGTTTTTT. This encodes CASSDSRDWGTRNEKLFF.

The gene calls are TRBV14 and TRBJ2-7; 9 positions match TRBD2. CDR1 and CDR2 (germline): SGHDN, FVKESK. J was trimmed by 2 bases and V by 4 bases; bases with no gene match: 15. CDR3 size: 18 residues. The CDR3 coding sequence is TGTGCCAGCAGCCTTAACGAAGGGAGGCGGGAGGGTGCCTACGAGCAGTACGTC. This sequence encodes CASSLNEGRREGAYEQYV.

The chain combines TRBV10-1 with TRBJ2-3, with TRBD1 identical over 10 bases. V lost 2 bases, J lost 4 bases, and 6 bases stayed unmatched. The V gene's germline CDR1 is WNHNN and CDR2 SYGVQD (reference sequence). The CDR3 has 16 amino acids. The CDR3, as DNA: TGCGCCAGCAGTGAGACCGGGGACAGGGGCGCAGATACGCAGTATTTT. Its protein product is CASSETGDRGADTQYF.

The chain uses TRBV7-6 and TRBJ2-7; D unresolved. The CDR3 totals 12 residues. Germline CDR1 and CDR2: SGHVS and FNYEAQ. Trimming took 4 bases from V and 0 from J, leaving 4 bases between them. Here the CDR3 reads CASSSFSYEQYF. The CDR3 region has the DNA TGTGCCAGCAGCTCCTTCTCCTACGAGCAGTACTTC.

A remark on this clone: An end of the junction does not agree with germline; a read error may underlie this. The chain combines TRBV5-6 with TRBJ1-2, with a possible D match to TRBD1 (5 bases). This CDR3 comprises 13 residues. Germline CDR1 is SGHDT and CDR2 is YYEEEE. The CDR3 protein is CASSLKNRGDLCF. CDR3 bases: TGTGCCAGCAGCTTGAAGAACCGCGGGGACCTTTGCTTC.

The V gene is TRBV25-1, the J gene TRBJ2-1; maybe TRBD2 (6 bases). The CDR3 contains 14 residues. CDR1 is MGHDK, CDR2 SYGVNS, per germline. Trimming took off 0 bases at V and 10 bases at J, with 13 bases between the two ends. CDR3 in amino acids: CASSEYAGRKEQFF. Written as DNA, the CDR3 is TGTGCCAGCAGTGAATACGCGGGACGGAAAGAGCAGTTCTTC.

A few counts support this clone. The sample contains more than one DNA sequence encoding this CDR3. The gene calls are TRBV19 and TRBJ2-2; 7 bases match TRBD2. The V and J ends lost 5 bases and 0 bases, in that order; junction bases with no gene match: 3. From germline, CDR1 is LNHDA and CDR2 SQIVND (reference sequence). This CDR3 spans 15 amino acids. CDR3 protein: CASSPGTTNTGELFF. The CDR3 coding sequence is TGTGCCAGTAGTCCCGGGACTACGAACACCGGGGAGCTGTTTTTT.

The chain recombines TRBV7-2 with TRBJ1-4; possibly TRBD1 for D (6 bases). The ends were cut back, 2 bases at V and 11 bases at J, with 15 bases in the middle. Germline CDR1 SGHTA, CDR2 FQGNSA. The CDR3 runs 14 residues. DNA for the CDR3: TGTGCCAGCAGCTTAACAGGGCGGATTACGAAACTGTTTTTT. This translates into CASSLTGRITKLFF.

CDR3 residues: CASSVIGTNSGSEQFF. CDR3 nucleotides: TGTGCCAGCAGCGTGATCGGGACCAATAGCGGGAGTGAGCAGTTCTTC. The genes are TRBV7-9 and TRBJ2-1; 9 nucleotides agree with TRBD2. The germline gives CDR1 SEHNR, CDR2 FQNEAQ (reference sequence). V lost 5 bases to trimming and J lost 9 bases; unmatched junction nucleotides: 14. The CDR3 is made up of 16 amino acids.

The chain recombines TRBV18 with TRBJ2-3; D not certain. The CDR3 contains 15 residues. Trimming took 2 bases from V and 2 from J, leaving 11 bases between them. Per germline, CDR1 KGHSH and CDR2 LQKENI. CDR3 in amino acids: CASSPMQAPTDTQYF. CDR3 DNA sequence: TGTGCCAGCTCACCAATGCAGGCTCCCACAGATACGCAGTATTTT.

V is TRBV4-3 and J is TRBJ2-1; 11 nucleotides line up with TRBD2. The CDR3 sequence is 19 residues long. Germline V gene sequence: CDR1 LGHNA, CDR2 YSLEER. V dropped 4 bases and J dropped 3; count of bases not matched to a gene: 14. The CDR3 DNA is TGCGCCAGCAGCCCCCAGGCTAGCGGGAGGACGCTATACTACAATGAGCAGTTCTTC. It yields the protein CASSPQASGRTLYYNEQFF.

The chain uses TRBV9 and TRBJ2-1, with D possibly TRBD2 on 6 matching bases. V was trimmed by 6 bases and J by 0 bases, leaving 16 bases between them. CDR3 length: 16 residues. CDR1 and CDR2 from the germline V gene are SGDLS and YYNGEE. CDR3 protein: CASTRLDQSSYNEQFF. DNA of the CDR3: TGTGCCAGCACAAGACTAGATCAAAGCTCCTACAATGAGCAGTTCTTC.

The J gene is TRBJ1-2, the V gene TRBV6-5; no firm D call. Deletions cut 3 bases from V and 6 bases from J, with 11 bases between. This CDR3 contains 13 residues. CDR1 is MNHEY and CDR2 is SVGAGI in the germline V gene. Here the CDR3 reads CASSYEGRDGYTF. CDR3 in DNA: TGTGCCAGCAGTTATGAGGGTAGGGATGGCTACACCTTC.

The chain links TRBV5-6 to TRBJ2-1, with D possibly matching TRBD2 (6 bases). The V end was cut by 2 bases, the J end by 2 bases, with 11 bases between. Germline loops: CDR1 SGHDT, CDR2 YYEEEE. This CDR3 has 15 residues. The CDR3 DNA is TGTGCCAGCAGCTTAAGCGGAGGGGCCTACAATGAGCAGTTCTTC. It yields the protein CASSLSGGAYNEQFF.